The sequence of this TCR beta chain was determined in a study of blood T cell repertoires in COVID-19. Study-wide context: Acute-phase and convalescent COVID-19 samples originated in the United States, Italy and Spain. T cells, B-cell-depleted T cells, or PBMCs supplied cDNA or gDNA.

The CDR3 totals 13 residues. Germline trimming cut 3 bases from V and 6 bases from J; bases unmatched to any gene: 5. The germline CDR1 and CDR2 sequences are DFQATT and SNEGSKA (reference sequence). Per the study methods: The assay estimated nucleated cells by amplifying reference gene primers. Libraries were prepared by immunoSEQ multiplex PCR; TCRdb keeps only in-frame clonotypes and omits some of them. Clone size and the V and J calls come from that table; the DNA yielded D and trimming. The profile shows around 200,000 clones, about 80% of them singletons. The specimen sequenced was peripheral blood. V is TRBV20-1 and J is TRBJ1-2; the match to TRBD1 covers 9 bases. The clonotype was recovered from a man in his thirties or forties with active or convalescent COVID-19. CDR3 sequence: CSASRTGVDGYTF. As DNA, the CDR3 is TGCAGTGCTAGTCGGACAGGGGTGGATGGCTACACCTTC.